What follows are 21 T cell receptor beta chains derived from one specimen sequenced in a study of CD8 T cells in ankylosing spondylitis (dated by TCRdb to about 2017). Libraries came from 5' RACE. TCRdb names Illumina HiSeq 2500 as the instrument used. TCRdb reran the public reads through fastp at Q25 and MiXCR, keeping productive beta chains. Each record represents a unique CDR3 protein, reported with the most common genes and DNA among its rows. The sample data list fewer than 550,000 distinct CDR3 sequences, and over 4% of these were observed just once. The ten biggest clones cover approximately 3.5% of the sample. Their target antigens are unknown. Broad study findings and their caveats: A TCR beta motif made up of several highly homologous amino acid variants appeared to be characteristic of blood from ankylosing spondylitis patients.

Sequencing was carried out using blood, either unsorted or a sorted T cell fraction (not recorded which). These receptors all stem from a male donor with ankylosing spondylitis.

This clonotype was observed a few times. This chain's CDR3 is CASSLGRPGGRETQYF. The CDR3 DNA sequence: TGTGCCAGCAGCTTAGGGCGCCCGGGGGGAAGAGAGACCCAGTACTTC. The chain joins TRBV7-2 to TRBJ2-5, with TRBD2 matching 7 bases. Germline assignment: CDR1 SGHTA and CDR2 FQGNSA. The length of the CDR3 is 16 residues. With V trimmed by 1 base and J by 4 bases, 9 bases remained unmatched.

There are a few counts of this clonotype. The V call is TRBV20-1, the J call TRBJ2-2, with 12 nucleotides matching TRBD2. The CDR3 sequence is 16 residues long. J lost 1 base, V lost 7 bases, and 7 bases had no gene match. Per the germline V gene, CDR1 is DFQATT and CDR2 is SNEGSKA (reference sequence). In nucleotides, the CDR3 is TGCAGTGGTTTGTGGACTAGCGGGATGAACACCGGGGAGCTGTTTTTT. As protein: CSGLWTSGMNTGELFF.

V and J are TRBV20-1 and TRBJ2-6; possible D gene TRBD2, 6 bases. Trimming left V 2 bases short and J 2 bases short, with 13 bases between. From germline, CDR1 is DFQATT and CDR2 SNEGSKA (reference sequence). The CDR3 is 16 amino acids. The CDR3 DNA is TGCAGTGCTAGATTCCAGGGAGGAACTGGGGCCAACGTCCTGACTTTC. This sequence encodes CSARFQGGTGANVLTF.

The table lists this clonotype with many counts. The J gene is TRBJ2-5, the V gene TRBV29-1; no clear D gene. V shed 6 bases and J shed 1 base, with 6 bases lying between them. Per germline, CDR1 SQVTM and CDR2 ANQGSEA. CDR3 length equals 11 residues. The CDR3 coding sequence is TGCAGCGTCGGGCCCCAAGAGACCCAGTACTTC. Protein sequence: CSVGPQETQYF.

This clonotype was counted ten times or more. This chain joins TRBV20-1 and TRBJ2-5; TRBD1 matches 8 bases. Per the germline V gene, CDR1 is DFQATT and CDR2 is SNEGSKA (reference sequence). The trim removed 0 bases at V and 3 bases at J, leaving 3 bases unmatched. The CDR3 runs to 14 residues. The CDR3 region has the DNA TGCAGTGCTAGAGACCCAGGGGGCAAAGAGACCCAGTACTTC. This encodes CSARDPGGKETQYF.

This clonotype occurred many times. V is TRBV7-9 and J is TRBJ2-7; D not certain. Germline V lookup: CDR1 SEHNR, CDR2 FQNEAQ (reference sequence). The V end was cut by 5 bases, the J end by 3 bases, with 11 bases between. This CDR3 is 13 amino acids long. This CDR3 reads CASSPQPDYEQYF. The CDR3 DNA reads TGTGCCAGCAGCCCTCAGCCCGACTACGAGCAGTACTTC.

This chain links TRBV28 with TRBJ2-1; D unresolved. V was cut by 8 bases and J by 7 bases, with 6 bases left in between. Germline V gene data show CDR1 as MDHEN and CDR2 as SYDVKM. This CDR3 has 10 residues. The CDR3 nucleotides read TGTGCCAGCGGTTGGAATGAGCAGTTCTTC. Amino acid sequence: CASGWNEQFF.

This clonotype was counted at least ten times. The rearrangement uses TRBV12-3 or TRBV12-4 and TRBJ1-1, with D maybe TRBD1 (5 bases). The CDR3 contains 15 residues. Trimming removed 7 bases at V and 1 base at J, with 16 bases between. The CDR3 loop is CASNLPGRQNTEAFF. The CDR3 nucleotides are TGTGCCAGCAATCTCCCGGGACGGCAGAACACTGAAGCTTTCTTT.

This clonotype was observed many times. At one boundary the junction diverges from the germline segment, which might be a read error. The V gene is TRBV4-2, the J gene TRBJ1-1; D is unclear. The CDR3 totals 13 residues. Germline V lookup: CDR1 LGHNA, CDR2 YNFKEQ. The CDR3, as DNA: TGTGCCAGCAGCACCCAAGGGCTCACCGGGGTCCAATTT. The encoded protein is CASSTQGLTGVQF.

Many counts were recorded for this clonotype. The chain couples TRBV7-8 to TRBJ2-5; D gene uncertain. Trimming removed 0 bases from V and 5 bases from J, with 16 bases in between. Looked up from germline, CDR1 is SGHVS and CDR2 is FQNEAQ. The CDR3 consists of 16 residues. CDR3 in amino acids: CASSLASSGLRETQYF. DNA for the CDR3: TGTGCCAGCAGCTTAGCGAGCTCCGGCCTACGGGAGACCCAGTACTTC.

CDR3 coding DNA: TGTGCCACCAGTGATTTGCAGGGACTAGGGCGGGAGACCCAGTACTTC. The encoded protein is CATSDLQGLGRETQYF. The chain recombines TRBV24-1 with TRBJ2-5, with 8 bases that match TRBD2. This CDR3 spans 16 amino acids. The V gene's germline CDR1 is KGHDR and CDR2 SFDVKD. V shed 0 bases and J 5 bases; nucleotides not matched to a gene: 7.

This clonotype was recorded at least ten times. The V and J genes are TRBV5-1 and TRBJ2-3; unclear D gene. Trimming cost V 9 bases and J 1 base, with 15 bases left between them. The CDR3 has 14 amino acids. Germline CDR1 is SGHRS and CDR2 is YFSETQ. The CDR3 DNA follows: TGCGCCACCGCAAAGGACCCTGGCACAGATACGCAGTATTTT. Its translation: CATAKDPGTDTQYF.

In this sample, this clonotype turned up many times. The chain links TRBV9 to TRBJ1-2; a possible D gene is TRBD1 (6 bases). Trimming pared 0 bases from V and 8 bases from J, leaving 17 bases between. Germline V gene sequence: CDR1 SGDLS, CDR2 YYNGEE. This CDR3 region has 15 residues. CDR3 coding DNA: TGTGCCAGCAGCGTAGATGGGGGGCAGACCGGGGGCTACACCTTC. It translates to CASSVDGGQTGGYTF.

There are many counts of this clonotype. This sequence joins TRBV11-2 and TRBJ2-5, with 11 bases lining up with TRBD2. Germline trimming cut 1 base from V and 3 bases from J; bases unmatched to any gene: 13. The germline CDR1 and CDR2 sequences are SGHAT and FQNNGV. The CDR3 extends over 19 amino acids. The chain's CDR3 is CASSLGGTSGPQRKETQYF. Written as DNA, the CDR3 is TGTGCCAGCAGCTTAGGAGGGACTAGCGGCCCCCAAAGGAAAGAGACCCAGTACTTC.

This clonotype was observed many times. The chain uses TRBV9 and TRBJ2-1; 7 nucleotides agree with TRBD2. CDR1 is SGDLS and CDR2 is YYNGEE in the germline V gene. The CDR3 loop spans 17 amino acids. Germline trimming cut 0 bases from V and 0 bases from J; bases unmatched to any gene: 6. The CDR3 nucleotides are TGTGCCAGCAGCGTAGGTTTCCAGCGGGACTCCTACAATGAGCAGTTCTTC. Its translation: CASSVGFQRDSYNEQFF.

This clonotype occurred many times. CDR3 loop: CASSFTSGRAIDTQYF. The CDR3 DNA sequence: TGTGCCAGCAGTTTCACTAGCGGGAGGGCCATAGATACGCAGTATTTT. V gene TRBV28 combines with J gene TRBJ2-3; 13 nucleotides match TRBD2. The CDR3 spans 16 residues. Per the germline V gene, CDR1 is MDHEN and CDR2 is SYDVKM. After removal of 3 bases from V and 5 bases from J, the junction contained 5 bases not matched to a gene.

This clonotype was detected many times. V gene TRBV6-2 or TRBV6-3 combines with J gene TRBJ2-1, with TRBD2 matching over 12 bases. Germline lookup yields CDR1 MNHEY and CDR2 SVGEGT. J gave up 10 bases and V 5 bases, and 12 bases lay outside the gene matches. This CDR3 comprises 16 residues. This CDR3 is CASSGRTSGTSREQFF. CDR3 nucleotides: TGTGCCAGCAGTGGGAGGACTAGCGGGACGAGCCGGGAGCAGTTCTTC.

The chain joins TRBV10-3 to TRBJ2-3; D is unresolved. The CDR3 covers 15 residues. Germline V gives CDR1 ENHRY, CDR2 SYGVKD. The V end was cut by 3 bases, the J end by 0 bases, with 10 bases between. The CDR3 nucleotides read TGTGCCATCAGTGAAGAACAGCCTAGCACAGATACGCAGTATTTT. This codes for CAISEEQPSTDTQYF.

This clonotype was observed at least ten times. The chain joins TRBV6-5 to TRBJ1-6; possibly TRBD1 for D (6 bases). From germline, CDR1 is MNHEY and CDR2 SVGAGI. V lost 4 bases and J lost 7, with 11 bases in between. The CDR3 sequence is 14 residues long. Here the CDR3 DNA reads TGTGCCAGCAGTTCCCAGGGGATGAATTCACCCCTCCACTTT. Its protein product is CASSSQGMNSPLHF.

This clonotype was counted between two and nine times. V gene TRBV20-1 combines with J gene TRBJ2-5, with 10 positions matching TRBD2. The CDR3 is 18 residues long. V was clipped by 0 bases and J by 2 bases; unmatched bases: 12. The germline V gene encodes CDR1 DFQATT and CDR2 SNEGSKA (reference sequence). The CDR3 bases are TGCAGTGCTAGAGATAAATATCTAGCGGGAGCTGGACAAGAGACCCAGTACTTC. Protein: CSARDKYLAGAGQETQYF.

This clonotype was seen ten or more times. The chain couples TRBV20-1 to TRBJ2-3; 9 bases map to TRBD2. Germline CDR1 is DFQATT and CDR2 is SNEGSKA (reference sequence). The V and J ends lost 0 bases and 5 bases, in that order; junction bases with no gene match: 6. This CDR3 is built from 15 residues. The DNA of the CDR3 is TGCAGTGCTAGAGATTCCGCTAGCGGGGAAGATACGCAGTATTTT. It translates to CSARDSASGEDTQYF.